Listed below are T cell receptor beta chains from one sample, sequenced in a study of shared clonotypes between healthy human individuals. Here immunoSEQ multiplex PCR was the method, and the copy in TCRdb shows in-frame clones only, minus some. The sample records hundreds of thousands of clones, roughly 73% being singletons. Sequenced sample: memory CD4+ T cells sorted from blood. These receptors were collected from a woman younger than 45 in good health. Both conserved end residues are part of each CDR3. The order of the fields is J gene, V gene, D gene, clone size, CDR3 DNA, CDR3 protein. The D gene is left open where the match is weak. Expanded clones are given a class, and other clones once, few, many or no size at all.

TRBJ1-1 TRBV30 TRBD1 few TGTGCCTGGGGGGGGTCCAGACAGGGGTCGGCTTTCTTT CAWGGSRQGSAFF
TRBJ2-7 TRBV2 TRBD2 once TGTGCCAGCAGTGAGAGGGGGCTAGCGGGAACCTACGAGCAGTACTTC CASSERGLAGTYEQYF
TRBJ2-1 TRBV4-1 NA NA TGCGCCAGCAGCCAAGGGCTAGGGACCTACAATGAGCAGTTCTTC CASSQGLGTYNEQFF
TRBJ2-7 TRBV5-4 NA NA TGTGCCAGCAGCTCCCCCCCCTACTCCTACGAGCAGTACTTC CASSSPPYSYEQYF
TRBJ2-1 TRBV6-5 NA NA TGTGCCAGCAGTTTCCGGGACCCCGGGGGCAATGAGCAGTTCTTC CASSFRDPGGNEQFF
TRBJ2-7 TRBV4-1 NA NA TGCGCCAGCAGCCAATTGGGTCCGGGCGAGCAGTACTTC CASSQLGPGEQYF
TRBJ2-2 TRBV25-1 NA NA TGTGCCAGCAGTGCCCGGACAGCCGGGGAGCTGTTTTTT CASSARTAGELFF
TRBJ2-4 TRBV6-1 NA once TGTGCCAGCAGTACGGCAGCCAAAAACATTCAGTACTTC CASSTAAKNIQYF
TRBJ2-1 TRBV4-1 NA NA TGCGCCAGCAGCCAAGGCGCGGGACCCTACAATGAGCAGTTCTTC CASSQGAGPYNEQFF
TRBJ2-5 TRBV19 TRBD1 NA TGTGCCAGTAGTACAACCGGGACAGCTAAGGGGACCCAGTACTTC CASSTTGTAKGTQYF
TRBJ2-7 TRBV19 NA NA TGTGCCAGTAGTATCGGGAGCGTAACCACCTACGAGCAGTACTTC CASSIGSVTTYEQYF
TRBJ2-3 TRBV25-1 NA once TGTGCCAGCAGTGGTGCATACCTCGGGAAAGATACGCAGTATTTT CASSGAYLGKDTQYF
TRBJ2-7 TRBV27 TRBD2 NA TGTGCCAGCAGTTACAGGACTAGCGGGAGTGGCAAGCAGTACTTC CASSYRTSGSGKQYF
TRBJ1-2 TRBV9 TRBD1 many TGTGCCAGCAGCACACCGACAGGGGCCCTTGGCTACACCTTC CASSTPTGALGYTF
TRBJ1-4 TRBV11-2 NA NA TGTGCCAGCAGTTTAAATGGGGCCGAACTGTTTTTT CASSLNGAELFF
TRBJ2-1 TRBV10-1 TRBD2 NA TGCGCCAGCAGGAGCGGACTAGCGGGTGACAATGAGCAGTTCTTC CASRSGLAGDNEQFF